This TCR beta chain was obtained from a study of Graves' ophthalmopathy and Graves' hyperthyroidism. Using RNA transcripts, the TCR beta CDR3 regions were amplified. After a first-round RT-PCR with HTBI primers, a second-round multiplex PCR was run. One entry per CDR3 protein results from TCRdb running MiXCR on the multiplex PCR reads. Found here are 170,000 or so distinct CDR3 sequences, 30% to 45% of them singletons; the top ten hold under 6.5%. Every ophthalmopathy donor presented moderate-to-severe activity, CAS ≥3, NOSPECS ≥4 and duration under 3 months. This clonotype showed up many times. The antigen is undetermined. Germline trimming cut 8 bases from V and 4 bases from J; bases unmatched to any gene: 6. The CDR3 contains 14 residues. Notes on the study in general: This model predicted ophthalmopathy progression (sensitivity 70% to 71%, specificity about 72%). Discrimination between ophthalmopathy and stable hyperthyroidism by a 13-signature model showed about 85% sensitivity and almost 83% specificity. Blood repertoires reportedly contained most expanded thyroid clonotypes above 0.001 frequency.

This receptor was identified in a woman between 40 and 50 years old with Graves' ophthalmopathy. The sample taken for sequencing was peripheral blood. The J gene is TRBJ2-7, the V gene TRBV12-3 or TRBV12-4; 12 bases align to TRBD2. The CDR3 DNA sequence: TGTGCCAGCGCGCCGACTAGCGGGAGTTACGAGCAGTACTTC. This translates into CASAPTSGSYEQYF.